What follows are 7 T cell receptor beta chains derived from one specimen sequenced in a study of CD8 T cells in ankylosing spondylitis. Study outcomes and limitations: A TCR beta motif made of several highly homologous variants seemed typical of ankylosing spondylitis blood.

These receptors lack a known antigen. TCRdb fed the 5' RACE reads into MiXCR, producing one record per CDR3 protein. The sample consists of fewer than 650,000 distinct CDR3 sequences, over 9.5% of them appearing once. Sequenced input: blood, either unsorted or a sorted T cell fraction (not recorded which). These receptors were obtained from a male donor with ankylosing spondylitis.

This clonotype was seen a handful of times. CDR3 region: CASDGTGGPYF. CDR3 bases: TGTGCCAGCGACGGAACCGGAGGGCCTTACTTC. This chain links TRBV10-3 with TRBJ2-7, with a possible D match to TRBD2 (6 bases). The CDR3 spans 11 residues. Trimming took 10 bases from V and 13 from J, leaving 20 bases between them. Germline V gene lookup returns CDR1 ENHRY and CDR2 SYGVKD.

This clonotype turned up a few times. This chain uses TRBV7-2 with TRBJ1-1; unclear D gene. CDR1 SGHTA and CDR2 FQGNSA come from the germline V gene. Trimming removed 7 bases at V and 0 bases at J, with 18 bases between. This CDR3 has 16 amino acids. The chain's CDR3 is CASTRASTALNTEAFF. The CDR3 DNA is TGTGCCAGCACCCGGGCCTCTACAGCTTTGAACACTGAAGCTTTCTTT.

This clonotype was seen only a few times. The chain is built from TRBV20-1 and TRBJ2-1, with D maybe TRBD2 (5 bases). This CDR3 is built from 17 residues. The germline V gene encodes CDR1 DFQATT and CDR2 SNEGSKA (reference sequence). Trimming took off 4 bases at V and 0 bases at J, with 19 bases between the two ends. CDR3 bases: TGCAGTGCTATCGGTTCGGAAGCGGACCTCTCCTACAATGAGCAGTTCTTC. Its translation is CSAIGSEADLSYNEQFF.

The sample holds a few counts of this clonotype. The rearrangement links TRBV5-1 to TRBJ2-1; 9 nucleotides agree with TRBD2. V shed 4 bases and J 5 bases; nucleotides not matched to a gene: 7. The CDR3 extends over 15 amino acids. Germline assignment: CDR1 SGHRS and CDR2 YFSETQ. The CDR3: CASSPRLAEDNEQFF. The CDR3 nucleotides read TGCGCCAGCAGCCCGAGACTAGCGGAGGACAATGAGCAGTTCTTC. The full variable domain, its missing parts supplied by reference TRBV5-1 and TRBJ2-1, is KAGVTQTPRYLIKTRGQQVTLSCSPISGHRSVSWYQQTPGQGLQFLFEYFSETQRNKGNFPGRFSGRQFSNSRSEMNVSTLELGDSALYLCASSPRLAEDNEQFFGPGTRLTVL.

This clonotype was picked up a small number of times. CDR3 protein: CASRARVAGPKWGEQFF. The DNA of the CDR3 is TGTGCCAGCAGGGCCCGGGTGGCGGGCCCAAAATGGGGCGAGCAGTTCTTC. J is TRBJ2-1 and V is TRBV6-2 or TRBV6-3; either TRBD1 or TRBD2 may fit D (5 bases each). CDR1 and CDR2 from the germline V gene are MNHEY and SVGEGT. This CDR3 region has 17 residues. V was trimmed by 6 bases and J by 10 bases, leaving 28 bases between them.

The chain employs TRBV12-3 or TRBV12-4 and TRBJ1-5; D is undetermined. Trimming left V 6 bases short and J 3 bases short, with 21 bases between. The CDR3 is made up of 17 amino acids. The CDR3 region has the DNA TGTGCCAGCAGCCCAAGAGCCCGGGAGAACTACAATCAGCCCCAGCATTTT. This gives the protein CASSPRARENYNQPQHF.

The chain uses TRBV12-3 or TRBV12-4 and TRBJ1-1, with D perhaps TRBD1 (5 bases). The CDR3 is 14 amino acids. Between the trimmed V and J ends, which lost 7 bases and 3 bases, there was a span of 15 bases. The CDR3 region has the DNA TGTGCCAGCACCTCGAGAGGGGCGGACACTGAAGCTTTCTTT. Amino acids: CASTSRGADTEAFF.